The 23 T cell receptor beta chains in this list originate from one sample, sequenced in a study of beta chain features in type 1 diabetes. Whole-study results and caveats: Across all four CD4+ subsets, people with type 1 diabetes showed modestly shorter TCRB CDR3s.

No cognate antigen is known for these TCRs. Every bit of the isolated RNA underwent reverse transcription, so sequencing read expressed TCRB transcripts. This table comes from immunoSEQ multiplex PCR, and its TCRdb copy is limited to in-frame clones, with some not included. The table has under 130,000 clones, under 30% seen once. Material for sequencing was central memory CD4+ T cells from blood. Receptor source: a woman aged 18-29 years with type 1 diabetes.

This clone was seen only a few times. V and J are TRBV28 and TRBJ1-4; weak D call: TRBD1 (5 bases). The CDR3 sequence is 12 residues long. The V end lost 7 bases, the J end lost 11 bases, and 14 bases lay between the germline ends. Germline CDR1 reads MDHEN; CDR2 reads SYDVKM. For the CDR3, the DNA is TGTGCCAGCATGGGGCCGGGAGAGAAACTGTTTTTT. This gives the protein CASMGPGEKLFF.

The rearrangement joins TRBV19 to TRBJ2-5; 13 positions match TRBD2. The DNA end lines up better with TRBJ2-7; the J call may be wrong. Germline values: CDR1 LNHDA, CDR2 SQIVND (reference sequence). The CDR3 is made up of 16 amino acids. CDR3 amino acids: CASSMRTSGSSYEQYF. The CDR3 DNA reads TGTGCCAGTAGTATGCGGACTAGCGGGAGCTCCTACGAGCAGTACTTC.

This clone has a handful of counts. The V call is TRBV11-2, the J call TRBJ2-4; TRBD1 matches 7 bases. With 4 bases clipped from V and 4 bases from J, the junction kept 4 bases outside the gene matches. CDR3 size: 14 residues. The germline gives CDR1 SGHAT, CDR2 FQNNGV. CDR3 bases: TGTGCCAGCAGCTCCGGGACAGTGAAAAACATTCAGTACTTC. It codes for CASSSGTVKNIQYF.

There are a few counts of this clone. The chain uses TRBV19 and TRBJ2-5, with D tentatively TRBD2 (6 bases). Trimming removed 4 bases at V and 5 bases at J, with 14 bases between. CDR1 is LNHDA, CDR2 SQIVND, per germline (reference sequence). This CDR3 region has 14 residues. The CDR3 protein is CASSSSGLRETQYF. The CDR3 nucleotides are TGTGCCAGTAGTAGCAGCGGGCTGCGGGAGACCCAGTACTTC.

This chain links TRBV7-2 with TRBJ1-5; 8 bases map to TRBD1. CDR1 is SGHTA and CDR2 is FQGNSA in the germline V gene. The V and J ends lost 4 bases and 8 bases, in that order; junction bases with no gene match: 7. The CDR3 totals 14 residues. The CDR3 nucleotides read TGTGCCAGCAGCTCCGGGACAGGATTTGAGCCCCAGCATTTT. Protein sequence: CASSSGTGFEPQHF.

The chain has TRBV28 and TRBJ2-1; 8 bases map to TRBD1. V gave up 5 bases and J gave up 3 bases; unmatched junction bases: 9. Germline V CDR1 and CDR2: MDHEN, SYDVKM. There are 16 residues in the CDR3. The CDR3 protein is CASSPGQAQFYNEQFF. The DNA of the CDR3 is TGTGCCAGCAGTCCGGGACAGGCTCAATTCTACAATGAGCAGTTCTTC.

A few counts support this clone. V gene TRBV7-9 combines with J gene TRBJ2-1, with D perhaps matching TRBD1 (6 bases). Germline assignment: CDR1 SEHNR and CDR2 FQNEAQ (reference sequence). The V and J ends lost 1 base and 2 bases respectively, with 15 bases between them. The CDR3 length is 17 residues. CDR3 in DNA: TGTGCCAGCAGCTTAGAGTTGGTGGGGGCAACCTACAATGAGCAGTTCTTC. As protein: CASSLELVGATYNEQFF.

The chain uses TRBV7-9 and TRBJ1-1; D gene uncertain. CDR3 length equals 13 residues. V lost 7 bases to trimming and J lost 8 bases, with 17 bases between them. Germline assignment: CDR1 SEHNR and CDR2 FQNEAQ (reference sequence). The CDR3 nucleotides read TGTGCCAGCACCTCCCTACCAGCGTCCGAAGCTTTCTTT. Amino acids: CASTSLPASEAFF.

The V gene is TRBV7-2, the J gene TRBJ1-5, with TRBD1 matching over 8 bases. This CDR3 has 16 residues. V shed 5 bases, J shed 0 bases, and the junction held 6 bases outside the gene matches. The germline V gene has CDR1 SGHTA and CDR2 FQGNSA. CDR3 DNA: TGTGCCAGCAGCCCTCAGACAGGGGTTAGCAATCAGCCCCAGCATTTT. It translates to CASSPQTGVSNQPQHF.

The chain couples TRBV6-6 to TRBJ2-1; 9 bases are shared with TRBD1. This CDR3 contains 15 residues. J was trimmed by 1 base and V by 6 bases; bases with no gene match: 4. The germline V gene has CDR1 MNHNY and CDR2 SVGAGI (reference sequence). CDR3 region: CASRDRGGSYNEQFF. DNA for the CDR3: TGTGCCAGCAGGGACAGGGGAGGGTCCTACAATGAGCAGTTCTTC.

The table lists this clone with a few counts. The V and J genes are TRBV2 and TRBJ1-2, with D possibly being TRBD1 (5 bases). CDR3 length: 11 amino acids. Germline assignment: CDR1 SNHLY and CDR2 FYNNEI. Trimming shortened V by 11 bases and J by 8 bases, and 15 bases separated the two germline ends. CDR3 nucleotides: TGTGCCTACGGGGGAGGCTACGGCTACACCTTC. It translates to CAYGGGYGYTF. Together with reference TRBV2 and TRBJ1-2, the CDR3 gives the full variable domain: EPEVTQTPSHQVTQMGQEVILRCVPISNHLYFYWYRQILGQKVEFLVSFYNNEISEKSEIFDDQFSVERPDGSNFTLKIRSTKLEDSAMYFCAYGGGYGYTFGSGTRLTVV.

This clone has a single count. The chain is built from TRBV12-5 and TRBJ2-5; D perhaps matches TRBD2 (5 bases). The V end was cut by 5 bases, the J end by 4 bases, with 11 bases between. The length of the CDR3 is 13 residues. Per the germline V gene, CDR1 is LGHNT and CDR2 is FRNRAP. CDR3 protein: CASGLSGTETQYF. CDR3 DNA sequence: TGTGCTAGTGGTCTGAGCGGTACAGAGACCCAGTACTTC.

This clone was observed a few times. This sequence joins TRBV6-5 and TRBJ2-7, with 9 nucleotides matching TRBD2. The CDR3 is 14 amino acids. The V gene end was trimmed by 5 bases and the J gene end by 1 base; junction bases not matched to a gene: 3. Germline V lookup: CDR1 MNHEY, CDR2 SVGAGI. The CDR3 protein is CASSTSGLSYEQYV. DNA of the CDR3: TGTGCCAGCAGTACTAGCGGGCTTTCCTACGAGCAGTACGTC.

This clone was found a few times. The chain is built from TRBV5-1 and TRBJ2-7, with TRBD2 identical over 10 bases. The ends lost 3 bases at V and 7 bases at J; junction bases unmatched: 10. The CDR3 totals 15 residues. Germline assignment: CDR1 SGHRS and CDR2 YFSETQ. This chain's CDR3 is CASSSEGAGGLEQYF. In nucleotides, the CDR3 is TGCGCCAGCAGCTCCGAGGGAGCGGGAGGGCTGGAGCAGTACTTC.

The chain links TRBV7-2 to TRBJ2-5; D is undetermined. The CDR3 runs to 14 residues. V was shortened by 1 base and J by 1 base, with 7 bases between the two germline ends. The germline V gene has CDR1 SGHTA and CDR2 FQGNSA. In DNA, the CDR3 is TGTGCCAGCAGCTTAGAATACAGCCAAGAGACCCAGTACTTC. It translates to CASSLEYSQETQYF. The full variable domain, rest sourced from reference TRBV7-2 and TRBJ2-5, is GAGVSQSPSNKVTEKGKDVELRCDPISGHTALYWYRQSLGQGLEFLIYFQGNSAPDKSGLPSDRFSAERTGGSVSTLTIQRTQQEDSAVYLCASSLEYSQETQYFGPGTRLLVL.

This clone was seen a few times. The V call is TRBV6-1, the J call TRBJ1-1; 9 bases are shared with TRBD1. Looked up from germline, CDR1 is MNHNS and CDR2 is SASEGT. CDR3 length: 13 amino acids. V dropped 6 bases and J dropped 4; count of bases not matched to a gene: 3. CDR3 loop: CASRQGAGTEAFF. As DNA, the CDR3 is TGTGCCAGCAGACAGGGGGCGGGCACTGAAGCTTTCTTT.

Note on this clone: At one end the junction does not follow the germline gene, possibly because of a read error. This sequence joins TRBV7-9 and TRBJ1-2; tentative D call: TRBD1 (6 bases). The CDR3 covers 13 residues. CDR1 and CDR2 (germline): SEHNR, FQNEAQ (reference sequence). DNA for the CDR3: TGTGCCGGCAGCTCTTCACAGGGTTATGGCTACACCTTC. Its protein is CAGSSSQGYGYTF.

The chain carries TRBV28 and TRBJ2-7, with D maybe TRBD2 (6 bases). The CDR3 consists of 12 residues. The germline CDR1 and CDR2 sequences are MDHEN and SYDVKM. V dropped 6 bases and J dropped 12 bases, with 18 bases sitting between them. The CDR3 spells CASSPLTSSPYF. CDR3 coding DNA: TGTGCCAGCAGCCCCCTGACTAGTTCGCCGTACTTC.

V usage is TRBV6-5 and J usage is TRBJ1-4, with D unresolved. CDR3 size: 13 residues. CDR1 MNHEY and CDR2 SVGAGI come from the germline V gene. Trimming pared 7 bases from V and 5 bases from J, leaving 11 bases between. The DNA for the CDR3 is TGTGCCAGCAACGAAGCGCAGAATGAAAAACTGTTTTTT. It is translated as CASNEAQNEKLFF.

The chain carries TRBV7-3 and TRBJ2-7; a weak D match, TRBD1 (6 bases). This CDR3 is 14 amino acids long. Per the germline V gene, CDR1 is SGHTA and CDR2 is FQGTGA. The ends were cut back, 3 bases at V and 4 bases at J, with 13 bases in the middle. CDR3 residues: CASSLTHGQYEQYF. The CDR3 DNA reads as TGTGCCAGCAGCTTGACTCACGGACAGTACGAGCAGTACTTC.

The CDR3 DNA sequence: TGTGCCAGCAGCCGGTCGAATGAGCAGTTCTTC. The encoded protein is CASSRSNEQFF. The chain is built from TRBV7-2 and TRBJ2-1, with D uncertain. The CDR3 has 11 amino acids. The germline V and J ends were trimmed by 5 bases and 7 bases, with 6 bases remaining between them. Germline CDR1 reads SGHTA; CDR2 reads FQGNSA.

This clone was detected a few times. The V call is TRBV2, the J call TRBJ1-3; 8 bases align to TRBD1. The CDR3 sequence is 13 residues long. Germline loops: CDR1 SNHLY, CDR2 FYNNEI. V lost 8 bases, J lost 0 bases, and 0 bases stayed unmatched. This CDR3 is CASGTGSGNTIYF. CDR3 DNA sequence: TGTGCCAGCGGGACAGGCTCTGGAAACACCATATATTTT.

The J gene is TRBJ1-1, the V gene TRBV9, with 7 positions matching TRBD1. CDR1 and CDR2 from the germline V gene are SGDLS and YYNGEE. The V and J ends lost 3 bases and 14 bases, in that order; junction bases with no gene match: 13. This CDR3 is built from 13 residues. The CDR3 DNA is TGTGCCAGCAGCGGGCCCGGACAGGTTAATAGCTTCTTT. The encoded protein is CASSGPGQVNSFF.